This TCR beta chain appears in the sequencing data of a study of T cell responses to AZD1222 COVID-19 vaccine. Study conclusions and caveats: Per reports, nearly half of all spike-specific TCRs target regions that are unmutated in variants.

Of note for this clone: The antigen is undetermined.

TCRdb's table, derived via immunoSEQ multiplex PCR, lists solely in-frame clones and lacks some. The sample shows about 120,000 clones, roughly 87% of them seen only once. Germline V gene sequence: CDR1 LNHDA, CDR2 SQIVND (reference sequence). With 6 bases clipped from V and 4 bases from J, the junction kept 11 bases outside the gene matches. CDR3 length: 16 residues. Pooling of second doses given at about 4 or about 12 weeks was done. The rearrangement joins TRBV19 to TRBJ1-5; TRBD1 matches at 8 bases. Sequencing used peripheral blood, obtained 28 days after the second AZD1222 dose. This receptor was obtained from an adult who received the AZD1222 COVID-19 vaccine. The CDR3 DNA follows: TGTGCCAGTAGAGACAGGGGCGCTAACTCGAATCAGCCCCAGCATTTT. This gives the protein CASRDRGANSNQPQHF.